This TCR beta chain originates from a study of blood T cell repertoires in COVID-19. About the research overall: Samples of COVID-19 (acute and convalescent) were obtained from the United States, Italy and Spain. PBMCs, B-cell-depleted T cells, or T cells were the source of the cDNA or gDNA that made up the material.

The study recruited people aged roughly 18 to 100 years across more than 20 US areas. Participants reported their clinical history, and cohort assignment relied on those reports. Measured with immunoSEQ multiplex PCR; TCRdb has only the in-frame clones, and not every one. The sample lists 350,000 to 400,000 clones, around 89% occurring once. The germline V gene has CDR1 LGHDT and CDR2 YNNKEL (reference sequence). There are 14 residues in the CDR3. The V and J ends lost 1 base and 5 bases, in that order; junction bases with no gene match: 4. The clonotype comes from a woman under 30 who had recovered from COVID-19. The sequenced material came from PBMCs or T cells enriched from blood (not recorded which). This rearrangement joins TRBV3-1 (or the pseudogene TRBV3-2) to TRBJ1-2, with 7 bases matching TRBD1. Written as DNA, the CDR3 is TGTGCCAGCAGCCAAGGGGACAGTTCGTATGGCTACACCTTC. It specifies CASSQGDSSYGYTF.